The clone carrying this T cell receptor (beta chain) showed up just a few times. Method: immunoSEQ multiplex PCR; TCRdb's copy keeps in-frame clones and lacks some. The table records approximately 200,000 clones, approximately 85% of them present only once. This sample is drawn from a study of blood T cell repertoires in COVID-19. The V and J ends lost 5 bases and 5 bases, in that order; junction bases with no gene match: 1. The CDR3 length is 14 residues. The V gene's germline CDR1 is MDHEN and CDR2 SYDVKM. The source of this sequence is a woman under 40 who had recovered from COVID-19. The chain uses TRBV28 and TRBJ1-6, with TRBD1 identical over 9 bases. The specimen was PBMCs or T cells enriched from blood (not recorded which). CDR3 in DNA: TGTGCCAGCAGTACAGGGGGCCATAATTCACCCCTCCACTTT. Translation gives CASSTGGHNSPLHF.